The 30 T cell receptor beta chains in this list originate from one sample, sequenced in a study of read filtering for tumor transcriptome and immune sequencing. This library used approximately 390 ng RNA and molecular barcoded adaptors spanning alpha/delta and beta/gamma chains. One entry per CDR3 protein results from TCRdb running MiXCR on the reads. Of about 57,000 distinct CDR3 sequences in the sample, less than 25% were seen once. Input material: a population of CD138-negative cells sorted from bone marrow. The receptors were sampled from a donor at least 40 years old with multiple myeloma.

This clonotype was observed many times. This chain connects TRBV10-3 to TRBJ1-5, with unresolved D. Trimming left V 7 bases short and J 0 bases short, with 19 bases between. Germline loops: CDR1 ENHRY, CDR2 SYGVKD. There are 17 residues in the CDR3. CDR3 protein: CAIKEEVAGNSNQPQHF. CDR3 DNA sequence: TGTGCCATCAAGGAGGAAGTGGCAGGAAATAGCAATCAGCCCCAGCATTTT.

This chain links TRBV11-2 with TRBJ1-2, with 7 bases lining up with TRBD1. The germline V gene has CDR1 SGHAT and CDR2 FQNNGV. The CDR3 consists of 12 residues. Losses at the gene ends were 4 bases for V and 8 bases for J; bases not matched to a gene: 4. The CDR3 region is CASSSYRGGYTF. Written as DNA, the CDR3 is TGTGCCAGCAGCTCTTACAGGGGCGGCTACACCTTC.

This clonotype was counted ten times or more. The chain links TRBV20-1 to TRBJ2-7; D may be TRBD2 (6 bases). Trimming removed 6 bases at V and 5 bases at J, with 17 bases between. Germline V gene sequence: CDR1 DFQATT, CDR2 SNEGSKA (reference sequence). The CDR3 loop spans 13 amino acids. The CDR3 region is CSAANLAIDEQYF. CDR3 sequence (DNA): TGCAGTGCCGCTAACCTAGCGATCGACGAGCAGTACTTC.

This clonotype has at least ten counts. The chain is built from TRBV20-1 and TRBJ2-1; weak D call: TRBD1 (6 bases). V shed 6 bases and J shed 5 bases, with 11 bases lying between them. The CDR3 has 12 residues. Germline CDR1 DFQATT, CDR2 SNEGSKA (reference sequence). The CDR3 bases are TGCAGTGCCGACAGGACCAACAATGAGCAGTTCTTC. It is translated as CSADRTNNEQFF.

About this clonotype: One end of the junction fails to match germline, which may point to a read error. V gene TRBV27 combines with J gene TRBJ2-7, with D hard to call. Germline values: CDR1 MNHEY, CDR2 SMNVEV (reference sequence). The CDR3 loop spans 14 amino acids. CDR3 DNA: TGTGCCGGCAGTCCCAGTGGATCCTACTACGAGCAGTACTTC. The encoded protein is CAGSPSGSYYEQYF.

With respect to this clonotype: A much larger clonotype is one base distant, so this may be a read error. The chain employs TRBV6-5 and TRBJ2-1; TRBD1 matches at 8 bases. Germline V gives CDR1 MNHEY, CDR2 SVGAGI. The CDR3 spans 15 residues. The CDR3 loop reads CAGSYPGQGFTEQFF. Written as DNA, the CDR3 is TGTGCCGGCAGTTACCCCGGACAGGGTTTCACTGAGCAGTTCTTC.

The chain's CDR3 is CASGAQGAFGYTF. Here the CDR3 DNA reads TGTGCCAGCGGTGCACAGGGGGCATTTGGCTACACCTTC. The chain is built from TRBV28 and TRBJ1-2, with 9 bases aligning to TRBD1. The junction had 8 bases not matched to a gene; V was cut back by 8 bases and J by 7 bases. This CDR3 is built from 13 residues. CDR1 and CDR2 from the germline V gene are MDHEN and SYDVKM.

The table lists this clonotype with many counts. This chain links TRBV7-9 with TRBJ2-3; 12 nucleotides agree with TRBD2. The CDR3 has 15 amino acids. With 6 bases clipped from V and 4 bases from J, the junction kept 5 bases outside the gene matches. The germline gives CDR1 SEHNR, CDR2 FQNEAQ (reference sequence). CDR3 loop: CASSRLAGVADTQYF. The CDR3 region has the DNA TGTGCCAGCAGTCGACTAGCGGGAGTGGCAGATACGCAGTATTTT.

Concerning this clonotype: This may come from a read error, since a much larger clone is one base off. This chain uses TRBV5-1 with TRBJ2-3; TRBD2 agrees at 10 bases. Germline assignment: CDR1 SGHRS and CDR2 YFSETQ. The CDR3 extends over 15 amino acids. The junction had 7 bases not matched to a gene; V was cut back by 7 bases and J by 2 bases. CDR3 bases: TGCGCCAGCGGCCCAGGACTAGCGGACACAGATACGCAGTATTTT. Amino acid sequence: CASGPGLADTDTQYF.

As to this clonotype: Possible read error: a much larger clone is one base away. This chain connects TRBV5-6 to TRBJ1-2, with D maybe TRBD1 (6 bases). Germline CDR1 reads SGHDT; CDR2 reads YYEEEE. The CDR3 covers 15 residues. As DNA, the CDR3 is TGTGCCAGCAGCTTGGTCGGCAGGGACAACTGTGGCTACACCTTC. Its protein is CASSLVGRDNCGYTF.

Many counts were recorded for this clonotype. The rearrangement uses TRBV29-1 and TRBJ1-1; D is possibly TRBD1 (5 bases). The CDR3 contains 13 residues. Germline CDR1 SQVTM, CDR2 ANQGSEA. V lost 8 bases, J lost 1 base, and 14 bases lay in between. CDR3 sequence: CSTAGQPNTEAFF. In DNA, the CDR3 is TGCAGCACCGCAGGGCAGCCGAACACTGAAGCTTTCTTT.

This clonotype occurred many times. The CDR3 region has the DNA TGCAGCGTTAAGGACACTCACACCGGGGAGCTGTTTTTT. Protein sequence: CSVKDTHTGELFF. J is TRBJ2-2 and V is TRBV29-1; possible D gene TRBD1, 5 bases. CDR1 and CDR2 (germline): SQVTM, ANQGSEA. V lost 5 bases, J lost 3 bases, and 10 bases lay in between. The CDR3 is 13 residues long.

This clonotype showed up many times. This rearrangement joins TRBV7-6 to TRBJ2-7, with 9 bases matching TRBD1. The CDR3 consists of 13 residues. Germline V gene sequence: CDR1 SGHVS, CDR2 FNYEAQ. Trimming cost V 5 bases and J 6 bases; bases outside gene matches: 5. CDR3 sequence reads: CASSDGQGFEQYF. The CDR3 DNA reads TGTGCCAGCAGCGACGGACAGGGGTTCGAGCAGTACTTC.

Comment on this clonotype: This may be a read error, as it is one base from a much larger clone. The rearrangement links TRBV28 to TRBJ2-5, with TRBD2 matching 11 bases. The CDR3 extends over 15 amino acids. Germline V lookup: CDR1 MDHEN, CDR2 SYDVKM. This chain's CDR3 is CASSLGGLAEEAQYF. In DNA, the CDR3 is TGTGCCAGCAGTTTAGGGGGACTAGCGGAAGAGGCCCAGTACTTC.

The chain employs TRBV11-3 and TRBJ1-1, with no clear D. The CDR3 runs to 13 residues. The V and J ends lost 0 bases and 8 bases respectively, with 10 bases between them. Germline lookup yields CDR1 SGHNT and CDR2 YENEEA. CDR3 loop: CASSLDNRWEAFF. The CDR3 DNA sequence: TGTGCCAGCAGCTTAGATAACAGATGGGAAGCTTTCTTT. Full variable domain (outside the CDR3, taken from reference TRBV11-3 and TRBJ1-1): EAGVVQSPRYKIIEKKQPVAFWCNPISGHNTLYWYLQNLGQGPELLIRYENEEAVDDSQLPKDRFSAERLKGVDSTLKIQPAELGDSAVYLCASSLDNRWEAFFGQGTRLTVV.

In its sample, this clonotype was seen a few times. This chain joins TRBV7-9 and TRBJ1-3; D is unclear. Germline V gives CDR1 SEHNR, CDR2 FQNEAQ (reference sequence). The V gene lost 6 bases and the J gene lost 2 bases, with 14 bases spanning the gap. The CDR3 contains 15 residues. CDR3 sequence: CASSPRDTTGNTIYF. CDR3 sequence (DNA): TGTGCCAGCAGTCCACGGGATACGACTGGAAACACCATATATTTT.

The sample holds many counts of this clonotype. The chain links TRBV6-6 to TRBJ1-1; D unclear. Germline loops: CDR1 MNHNY, CDR2 SVGAGI (reference sequence). The V end lost 0 bases, the J end lost 4 bases, and 9 bases lay between the germline ends. This CDR3 contains 14 residues. The CDR3 spells CASSYSGGGTEAFF. CDR3 sequence (DNA): TGTGCCAGCAGTTACTCGGGCGGCGGCACTGAAGCTTTCTTT.

This clonotype was seen a few times. This chain connects TRBV7-9 to TRBJ1-4, with D perhaps TRBD1 (6 bases). The CDR3 is 14 residues long. Germline CDR1 and CDR2: SEHNR and FQNEAQ (reference sequence). Trimming pared 4 bases from V and 2 bases from J, leaving 8 bases between. The chain's CDR3 is CASSSQGTNEKLFF. CDR3 coding DNA: TGTGCCAGCAGCTCTCAGGGGACTAATGAAAAACTGTTTTTT.

This clonotype was observed many times. J is TRBJ2-7 and V is TRBV28, with TRBD1 matching over 7 bases. There are 17 residues in the CDR3. With 6 bases clipped from V and 4 bases from J, the junction kept 18 bases outside the gene matches. Germline-derived CDR1 and CDR2 are MDHEN and SYDVKM. This chain's CDR3 is CASSLDSVGTARYEQYF. In nucleotides, the CDR3 is TGTGCCAGCAGCCTAGACTCAGTAGGGACAGCCCGGTACGAGCAGTACTTC.

The genes are TRBV7-2 and TRBJ1-5; D is unresolved. The V and J ends lost 5 bases and 1 base respectively, with 12 bases between them. From germline, CDR1 is SGHTA and CDR2 FQGNSA. The CDR3 totals 15 residues. CDR3 region: CASSVGRASNQPQHF. As DNA, the CDR3 is TGTGCCAGCAGCGTAGGGAGGGCGAGCAATCAGCCCCAGCATTTT.

This clonotype has more than one count but fewer than ten. The rearrangement joins TRBV20-1 to TRBJ2-3; 8 bases fit TRBD2. V was clipped by 1 base and J by 7 bases; unmatched bases: 10. Germline CDR1 reads DFQATT; CDR2 reads SNEGSKA (reference sequence). CDR3 length: 15 amino acids. The CDR3 sequence: CSARAPAGEENTQYF. CDR3 nucleotide sequence: TGCAGTGCTAGAGCCCCAGCGGGAGAAGAAAATACGCAGTATTTT.

On this clonotype itself: No conserved phenylalanine or tryptophan is present at the end of the CDR3, so a read error is the likely explanation. The chain recombines TRBV6-1 with TRBJ1-6; 8 nucleotides align to TRBD1. The J segment lost 7 bases and the V segment lost 2 bases, leaving 7 bases of the junction unmatched. The CDR3 extends over 16 amino acids. Looked up from germline, CDR1 is MNHNS and CDR2 is SASEGT. The DNA for the CDR3 is TGTGCCAGCAGTGAACTCGGACAGGGTTTAAATTCACCCCTCCACTAT. Protein product: CASSELGQGLNSPLHY.

This clonotype came up a few times. V gene TRBV24-1 combines with J gene TRBJ2-3; possible D gene TRBD2, 6 bases. The V and J ends lost 5 bases and 5 bases respectively, with 22 bases between them. Germline CDR1 KGHDR, CDR2 SFDVKD. The CDR3 runs 17 residues. The CDR3 is CATSGIGSADTQDTQYF. CDR3 nucleotides: TGTGCCACCAGTGGTATCGGGAGCGCGGACACGCAAGATACGCAGTATTTT.

V and J are TRBV5-1 and TRBJ2-5; D might be TRBD2 (5 bases). CDR3 length: 15 amino acids. Germline V CDR1 and CDR2: SGHRS, YFSETQ. The ends were cut back, 3 bases at V and 1 base at J, with 13 bases in the middle. The DNA for the CDR3 is TGCGCCAGCAGCTCTTACGGGGAGCCCCAAGAGACCCAGTACTTC. This sequence encodes CASSSYGEPQETQYF.

This clonotype was seen ten or more times. J is TRBJ2-5 and V is TRBV28; D ambiguous. Germline-derived CDR1 and CDR2 are MDHEN and SYDVKM. The CDR3 loop spans 14 amino acids. V was cut by 2 bases and J by 1 base, with 8 bases left in between. CDR3 sequence: CASSLLSTQETQYF. CDR3 nucleotides: TGTGCCAGCAGTTTACTATCCACCCAAGAGACCCAGTACTTC.

Many counts were recorded for this clonotype. The chain uses TRBV5-1 and TRBJ2-1, with TRBD1 matching over 9 bases. This CDR3 is built from 16 residues. Germline V CDR1 and CDR2: SGHRS, YFSETQ. With 7 bases clipped from V and 4 bases from J, the junction kept 12 bases outside the gene matches. The chain's CDR3 is CASGPGQGYSYNEQFF. The CDR3 DNA is TGCGCCAGCGGCCCGGGACAGGGATATAGTTACAATGAGCAGTTCTTC.

This clonotype has at least ten counts. The chain couples TRBV3-1 to TRBJ2-2, with TRBD2 identical over 12 bases. In germline, CDR1 is LGHDT, CDR2 YNNKEL (reference sequence). This CDR3 has 18 residues. With 0 bases clipped from V and 2 bases from J, the junction kept 4 bases outside the gene matches. CDR3 coding DNA: TGTGCCAGCAGCCAAGAGACTAGCGGGAGTAGAAACACCGGGGAGCTGTTTTTT. Translated: CASSQETSGSRNTGELFF.

About this clonotype: A much larger clone differs from this one at a single base, so this may be a read error. V usage is TRBV7-2 and J usage is TRBJ2-2, with 11 nucleotides matching TRBD2. Germline assignment: CDR1 SGHTA and CDR2 FQGNSA. This CDR3 has 15 residues. CDR3 nucleotide sequence: TGTGCCAGCAGCCCGACTAGCGGGGAGACCGGGAAGCTGTTTTTT. Translation gives CASSPTSGETGKLFF.

This clonotype was counted only a few times. The chain links TRBV11-2 to TRBJ2-3, with D possibly matching TRBD2 (5 bases). Germline-derived CDR1 and CDR2 are SGHAT and FQNNGV. V was cut by 6 bases and J by 2 bases, with 12 bases left in between. This CDR3 is built from 14 residues. The CDR3: CASRTDYITDTQYF. The DNA of the CDR3 is TGTGCCAGCAGAACCGACTATATCACAGATACGCAGTATTTT.

The gene calls are TRBV5-1 and TRBJ2-7; TRBD2 is a possible D gene (6 bases). Trimming took off 2 bases at V and 4 bases at J, with 13 bases between the two ends. This CDR3 has 14 residues. The germline CDR1 and CDR2 sequences are SGHRS and YFSETQ. CDR3 nucleotides: TGCGCCAGCAGCTTTGGTCCTGGGACTTACGAGCAGTACTTC. Protein: CASSFGPGTYEQYF.